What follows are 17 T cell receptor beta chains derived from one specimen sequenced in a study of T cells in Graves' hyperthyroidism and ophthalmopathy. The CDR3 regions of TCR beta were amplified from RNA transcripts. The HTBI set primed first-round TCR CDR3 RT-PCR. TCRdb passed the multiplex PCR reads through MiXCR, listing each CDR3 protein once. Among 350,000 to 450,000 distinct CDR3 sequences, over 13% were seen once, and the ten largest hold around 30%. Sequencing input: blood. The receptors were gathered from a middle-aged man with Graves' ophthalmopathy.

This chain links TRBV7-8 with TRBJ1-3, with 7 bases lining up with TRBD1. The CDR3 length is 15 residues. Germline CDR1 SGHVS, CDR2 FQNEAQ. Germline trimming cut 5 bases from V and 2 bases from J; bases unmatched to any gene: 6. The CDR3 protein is CASSRTTGAGNTIYF. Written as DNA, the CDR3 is TGTGCCAGCAGCCGAACAACAGGGGCTGGAAACACCATATATTTT.

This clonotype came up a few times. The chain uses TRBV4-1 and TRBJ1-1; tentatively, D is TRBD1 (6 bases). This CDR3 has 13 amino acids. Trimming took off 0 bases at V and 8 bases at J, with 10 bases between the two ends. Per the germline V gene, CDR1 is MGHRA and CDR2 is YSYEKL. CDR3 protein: CASSQDGQREAFF. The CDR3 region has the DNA TGCGCCAGCAGCCAAGATGGACAGCGAGAAGCTTTCTTT.

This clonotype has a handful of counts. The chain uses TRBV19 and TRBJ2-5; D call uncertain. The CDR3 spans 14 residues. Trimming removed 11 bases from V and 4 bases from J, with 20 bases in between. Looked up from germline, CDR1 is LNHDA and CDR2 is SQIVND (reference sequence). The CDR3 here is CAVKTNLLGETQYF. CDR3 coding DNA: TGTGCCGTAAAGACCAACCTGCTCGGAGAGACCCAGTACTTC.

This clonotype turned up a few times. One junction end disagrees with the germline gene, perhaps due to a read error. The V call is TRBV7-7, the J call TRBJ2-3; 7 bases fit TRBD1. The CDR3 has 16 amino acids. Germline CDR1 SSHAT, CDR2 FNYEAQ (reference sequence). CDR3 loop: CASSRGAGGDTDTQYF. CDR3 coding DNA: TGTGCTAGCAGCAGGGGAGCAGGGGGTGACACAGATACGCAGTATTTT.

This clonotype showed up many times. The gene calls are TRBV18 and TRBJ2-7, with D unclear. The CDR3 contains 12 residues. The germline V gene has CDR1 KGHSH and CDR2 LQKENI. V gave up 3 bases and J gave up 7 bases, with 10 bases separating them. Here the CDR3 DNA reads TGTGCCAGCTCACCCCGCGCTCATGAGCAGTACTTC. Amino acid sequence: CASSPRAHEQYF.

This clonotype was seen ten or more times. CDR3 DNA: TGTGCCAGCAGTTTAATTGAAGTACTGGAAGAGACCCAGTACTTC. Residues: CASSLIEVLEETQYF. The chain carries TRBV12-3 or TRBV12-4 and TRBJ2-5; D uncertain. This CDR3 has 15 residues. V was cut by 2 bases and J by 3 bases, with 13 bases left in between.

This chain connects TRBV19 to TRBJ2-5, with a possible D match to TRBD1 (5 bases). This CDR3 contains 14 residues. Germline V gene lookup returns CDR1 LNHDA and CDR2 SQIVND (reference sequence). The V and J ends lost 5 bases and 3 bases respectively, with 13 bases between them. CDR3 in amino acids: CASSPDSEKETQYF. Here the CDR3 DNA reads TGTGCCAGTAGTCCCGACAGTGAGAAAGAGACCCAGTACTTC.

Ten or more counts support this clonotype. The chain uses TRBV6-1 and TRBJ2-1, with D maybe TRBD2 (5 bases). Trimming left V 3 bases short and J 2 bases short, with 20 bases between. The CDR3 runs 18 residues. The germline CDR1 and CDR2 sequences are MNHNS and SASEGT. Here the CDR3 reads CASSDPATGSVAYNEQFF. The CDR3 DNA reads TGTGCCAGCAGTGATCCCGCCACGGGTAGCGTCGCCTACAATGAGCAGTTCTTC.

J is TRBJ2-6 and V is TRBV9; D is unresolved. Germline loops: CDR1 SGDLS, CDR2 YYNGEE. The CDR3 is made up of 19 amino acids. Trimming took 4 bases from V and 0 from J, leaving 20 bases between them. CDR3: CASSTTQSVRSSGANVLTF. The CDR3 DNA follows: TGTGCCAGCAGCACAACACAGTCGGTCCGCAGCTCTGGGGCCAACGTCCTGACTTTC.

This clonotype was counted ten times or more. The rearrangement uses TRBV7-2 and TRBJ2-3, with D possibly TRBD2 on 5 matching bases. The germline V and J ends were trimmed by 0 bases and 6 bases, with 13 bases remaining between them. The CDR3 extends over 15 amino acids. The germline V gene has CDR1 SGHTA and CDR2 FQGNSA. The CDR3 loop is CASSLAGERGDTQYF. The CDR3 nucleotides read TGTGCCAGCAGCTTAGCGGGCGAGCGAGGGGATACGCAGTATTTT. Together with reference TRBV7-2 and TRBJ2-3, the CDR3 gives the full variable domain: GAGVSQSPSNKVTEKGKDVELRCDPISGHTALYWYRQSLGQGLEFLIYFQGNSAPDKSGLPSDRFSAERTGGSVSTLTIQRTQQEDSAVYLCASSLAGERGDTQYFGPGTRLTVL.

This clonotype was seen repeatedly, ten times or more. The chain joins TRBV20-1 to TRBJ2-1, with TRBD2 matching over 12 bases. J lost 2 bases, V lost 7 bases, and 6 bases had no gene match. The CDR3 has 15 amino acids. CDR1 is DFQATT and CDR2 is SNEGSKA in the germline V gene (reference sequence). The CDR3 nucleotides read TGCAGTGTTCCTAGCGGGAGGGCAACCTACAATGAGCAGTTCTTC. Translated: CSVPSGRATYNEQFF.

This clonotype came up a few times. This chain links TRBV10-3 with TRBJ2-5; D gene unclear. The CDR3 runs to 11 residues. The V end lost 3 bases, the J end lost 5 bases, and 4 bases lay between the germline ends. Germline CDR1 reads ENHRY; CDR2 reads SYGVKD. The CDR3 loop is CAISDRETQYF. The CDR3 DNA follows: TGTGCCATCAGTGACCGGGAGACCCAGTACTTC.

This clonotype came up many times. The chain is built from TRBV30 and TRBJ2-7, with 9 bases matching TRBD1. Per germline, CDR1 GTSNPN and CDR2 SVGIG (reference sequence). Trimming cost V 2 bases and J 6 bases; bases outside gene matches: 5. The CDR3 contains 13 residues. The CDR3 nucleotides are TGTGCCTGGAGTCCTCAGACAGGGGGCGAGCAGTACTTC. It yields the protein CAWSPQTGGEQYF.

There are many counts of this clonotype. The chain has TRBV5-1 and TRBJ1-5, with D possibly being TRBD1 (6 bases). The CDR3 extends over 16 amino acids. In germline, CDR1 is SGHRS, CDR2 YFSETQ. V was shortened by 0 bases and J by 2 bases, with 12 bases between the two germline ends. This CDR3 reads CASSLGSGGGNQPQHF. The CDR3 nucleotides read TGCGCCAGCAGCTTGGGTTCGGGGGGCGGCAATCAGCCCCAGCATTTT. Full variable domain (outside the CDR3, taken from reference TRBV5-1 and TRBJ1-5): KAGVTQTPRYLIKTRGQQVTLSCSPISGHRSVSWYQQTPGQGLQFLFEYFSETQRNKGNFPGRFSGRQFSNSRSEMNVSTLELGDSALYLCASSLGSGGGNQPQHFGDGTRLSIL.

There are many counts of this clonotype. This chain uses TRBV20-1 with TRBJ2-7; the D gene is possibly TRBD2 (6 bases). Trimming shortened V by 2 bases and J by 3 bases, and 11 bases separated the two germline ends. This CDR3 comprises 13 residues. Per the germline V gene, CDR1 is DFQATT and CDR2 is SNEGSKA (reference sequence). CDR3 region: CSARRSGVYEQYF. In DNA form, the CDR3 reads TGCAGTGCTAGACGATCGGGGGTCTACGAGCAGTACTTC.

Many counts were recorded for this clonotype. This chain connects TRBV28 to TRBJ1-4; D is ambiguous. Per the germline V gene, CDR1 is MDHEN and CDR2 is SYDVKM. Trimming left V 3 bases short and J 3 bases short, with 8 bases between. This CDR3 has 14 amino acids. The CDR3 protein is CASSFSGPNEKLFF. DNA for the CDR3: TGTGCCAGCAGTTTCTCAGGCCCTAATGAAAAACTGTTTTTT.

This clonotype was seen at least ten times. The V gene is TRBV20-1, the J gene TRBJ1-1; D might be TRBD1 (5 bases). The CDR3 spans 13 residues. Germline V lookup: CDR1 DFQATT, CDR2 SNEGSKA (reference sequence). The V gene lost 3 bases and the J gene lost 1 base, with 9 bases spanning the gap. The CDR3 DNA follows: TGCAGTGCTAGCTGGGGGACGAACACTGAAGCTTTCTTT. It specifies CSASWGTNTEAFF.